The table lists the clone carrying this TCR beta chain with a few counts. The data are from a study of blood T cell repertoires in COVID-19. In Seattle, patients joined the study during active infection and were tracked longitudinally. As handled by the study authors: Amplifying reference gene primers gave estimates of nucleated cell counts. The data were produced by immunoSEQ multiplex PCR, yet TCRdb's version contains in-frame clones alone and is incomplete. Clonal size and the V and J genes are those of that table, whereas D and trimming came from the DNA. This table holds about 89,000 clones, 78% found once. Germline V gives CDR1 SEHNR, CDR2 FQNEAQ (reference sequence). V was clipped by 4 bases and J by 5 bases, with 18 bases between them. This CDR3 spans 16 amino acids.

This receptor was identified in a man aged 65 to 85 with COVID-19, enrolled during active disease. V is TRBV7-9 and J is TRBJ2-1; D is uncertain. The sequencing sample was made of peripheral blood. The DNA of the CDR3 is TGTGCCAGCAGCTCCTATTCAGTCGAAGGAGACAATGAGCAGTTCTTC. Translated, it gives CASSSYSVEGDNEQFF.